This TCR beta chain stems from a study of naive and memory T cell subsets. The beta constant-region primer was an equimolar mix of two oligonucleotides covering TRBC1 and TRBC2. Nested alpha and beta constant-region primers with the SP2 primer drove four PCR rounds on ligated cDNA. TCRdb reprocessed the UMI-ligation and nested PCR reads via MiXCR and lists one record per CDR3 protein. The table includes 120,000 or so distinct CDR3 sequences, 35% to 45% detected once. This CDR3 region has 16 residues. Germline CDR1 SNHLY, CDR2 FYNNEI. V gave up 6 bases and J gave up 0 bases; unmatched junction bases: 5. Overall study findings and caveats: From naive to CM, EM and EMRA, diversity decreased and Gini increased.

This clonotype appeared a few times. Antigen specificity is unknown. V and J are TRBV2 and TRBJ2-6; 7 nucleotides line up with TRBD1. This TCR derives from a human donor in good health. Sequenced sample: central memory CD4+ T cells from blood. CDR3 coding DNA: TGTGCCAGCAGCCCCGACAGGGACTCTGGGGCCAACGTCCTGACTTTC. This gives the protein CASSPDRDSGANVLTF.